These T cell receptor beta chains were read from a single sample in a study of blood T cell repertoires in COVID-19. Using immunoSEQ multiplex PCR, the repertoire was profiled, and TCRdb retains in-frame clones only, with some absent. The data contain some 120,000 clones, around 81% of them seen just once; the ten biggest clones take up 12%. Sequencing was performed on peripheral blood. All receptors derive from a man aged 55 to 69 with acute or convalescent COVID-19. Each CDR3 is given with its conserved first and last residue. A D gene is named only where the DNA matches it firmly. Clone size, where shown, is once, few, many, or a class for clones that have expanded.

D,size,V,J,CDR3,DNA
-,-,TRBV2,TRBJ1-1,CASRRNTEAFF,TGTGCCAGCAGGAGGAACACTGAAGCTTTCTTT
-,-,TRBV7-9,TRBJ1-6,CASSPKDWLALHF,TGTGCCAGCAGCCCCAAGGACTGGCTCGCCCTCCACTTT
TRBD1,few,TRBV29-1,TRBJ2-7,CSVWTGGSYEQYF,TGCAGCGTTTGGACAGGGGGTTCCTACGAGCAGTACTTC
-,-,TRBV27,TRBJ1-4,CASRLDSNEKLFF,TGTGCCAGCAGACTGGACAGTAATGAAAAACTGTTTTTT
TRBD2,-,TRBV7-9,TRBJ2-2,CASSRLAGNTGELFF,TGTGCCAGCAGCCGACTAGCGGGAAACACCGGGGAGCTGTTTTTT
-,few,TRBV9,TRBJ1-4,CASSAAGQLNEKLFF,TGTGCCAGCAGCGCGGCCGGACAGCTAAATGAAAAACTGTTTTTT
-,-,TRBV12-3/TRBV12-4,TRBJ2-7,CASSSSIEQYF,TGTGCCAGCAGTTCTAGTATCGAGCAGTACTTC
-,-,TRBV5-1,TRBJ1-2,CASSQGRLYGYTF,TGCGCCAGCAGCCAGGGGCGCCTCTATGGCTACACCTTC
TRBD1,-,TRBV3-1/TRBV3-2,TRBJ2-3,CASSPRGQGGRDTQYF,TGTGCCAGCAGCCCCCGGGGACAGGGGGGCCGTGATACGCAGTATTTT
-,-,TRBV6-5,TRBJ1-6,CASSDSTLYNSPLHF,TGTGCCAGCTCCGATTCTACCCTATATAATTCACCCCTCCACTTT
TRBD2,-,TRBV5-1,TRBJ2-1,CASSPAGSSYNEQFF,TGCGCCAGCAGCCCAGCGGGGAGCTCCTACAATGAGCAGTTCTTC
-,few,TRBV29-1,TRBJ1-5,CSVEDQGSGPQHF,TGCAGCGTTGAAGATCAGGGGTCGGGGCCCCAGCATTTT
-,-,TRBV28,TRBJ2-7,CASRTRGPGSYEQYF,TGTGCCAGCAGGACGCGGGGGCCTGGTTCCTACGAGCAGTACTTC
TRBD1,once,TRBV27,TRBJ2-1,CASSNVWGGDRVNNEQFF,TGTGCCAGCAGTAACGTATGGGGAGGGGACAGGGTTAACAATGAGCAGTTCTTC
TRBD1,once,TRBV7-8,TRBJ2-2,CASSMGQANTGELFF,TGTGCCAGCAGCATGGGACAGGCCAACACCGGGGAGCTGTTTTTT
-,few,TRBV5-1,TRBJ2-7,CASSLASFSYEQYF,TGCGCCAGCAGCTTGGCCTCCTTTTCCTACGAGCAGTACTTC
TRBD1,-,TRBV28,TRBJ2-5,CASSAGTGWTQYF,TGTGCCAGCAGTGCCGGGACAGGTTGGACCCAGTACTTC
TRBD2,-,TRBV28,TRBJ2-1,CASSSSLTSGPLSEQFF,TGTGCCAGCAGTTCGTCCTTAACTAGCGGTCCTCTCAGTGAGCAGTTCTTC
-,-,TRBV28,TRBJ2-5,CASSLGGTLSETQYF,TGTGCCAGCAGTTTAGGAGGGACCCTAAGCGAGACCCAGTACTTC
-,-,TRBV19,TRBJ1-1,CASTQKDNGGTEAFF,TGTGCCAGTACCCAAAAGGACAACGGGGGTACTGAAGCTTTCTTT
-,-,TRBV19,TRBJ2-1,CASSIVRPGVQFF,TGTGCCAGTAGTATTGTGCGGCCGGGAGTACAGTTCTTC
-,-,TRBV18,TRBJ1-1,CASSPASEGEAFF,TGTGCCAGCTCACCAGCCTCGGAGGGCGAAGCTTTCTTT
TRBD1,few,TRBV2,TRBJ1-2,CASARGKWDGYTF,TGTGCCAGCGCCAGGGGGAAATGGGATGGCTACACCTTC
-,many,TRBV9,TRBJ2-7,CASSVEQGSHYEQYF,TGTGCCAGCAGCGTAGAGCAGGGCAGCCACTACGAGCAGTACTTC
-,-,TRBV18,TRBJ1-5,CASSPRTDYSNQPQHF,TGTGCCAGCTCACCCCGGACAGACTATAGCAATCAGCCCCAGCATTTT
TRBD1,once,TRBV2,TRBJ2-5,CASSGPTGNQETQYF,TGTGCCAGCAGTGGCCCGACAGGGAACCAAGAGACCCAGTACTTC
-,-,TRBV28,TRBJ2-3,CAHLRRGTPPDTQYF,TGTGCCCATCTCCGGAGGGGTACCCCCCCAGATACGCAGTATTTT
-,-,TRBV27,TRBJ1-2,CASRDTTNYGYTF,TGTGCCAGCCGGGACACTACTAACTATGGCTACACCTTC